The subject of this entry is one T cell receptor (beta chain). Sequencing used immunoSEQ multiplex PCR; TCRdb keeps in-frame clones, though not all of them. The sample contains around 29,000 clones, about 92% of which appear only once. These data are taken from a study of T cell changes during pregnancy in multiple sclerosis. Germline V lookup: CDR1 SGHTA, CDR2 FQGNSA. Trimming took 2 bases from V and 7 from J; bases not matched to a gene: 8. This CDR3 has 16 residues. The sample here was CD4+ T cells from peripheral blood mononuclear cells, taken in the first trimester of pregnancy. The chain couples TRBV7-2 to TRBJ1-6, with 7 bases aligning to TRBD1. This clonotype originated in a female donor with multiple sclerosis, enrolled in a pregnancy study. The CDR3 sequence: CASSLRAGQTNSPLHF. As DNA, the CDR3 is TGTGCCAGCAGCTTAAGGGCGGGACAGACAAATTCACCCCTCCACTTT.